This entry features one T cell receptor (beta chain) sequence. What it recognizes is unknown. This CDR3 has 16 residues. CDR1 is MDHEN, CDR2 SYDVKM, per germline. Trimming removed 3 bases from V and 4 bases from J, with 16 bases in between. The PCR used 60 Vbeta and 13 Jbeta primers. Sequencing used immunoSEQ multiplex PCR; TCRdb keeps in-frame clones, though not all of them. Of some 65,000 clones in the sample, roughly 80% were seen once. This entry belongs to a study of cytomegalovirus exposure and HLA in healthy donors. Findings of the study overall: For TCR beta chains, V- and J-gene trimming was later linked to a missense DCLRE1C variant. The authors enumerated 150 to 200 TCR beta chains as linked to cytomegalovirus.

Sample: PBMCs. This rearrangement joins TRBV28 to TRBJ1-5, with D perhaps TRBD1 (6 bases). This sequence was found in a girl aged 5-17 years in good health and CMV-seropositive. CDR3 sequence: CASSFSGRGANQPQHF. CDR3 coding DNA: TGTGCCAGCAGTTTTTCGGGGAGGGGGGCTAATCAGCCCCAGCATTTT.